These T cell receptor beta chains were read from a single sample in a study of blood T cells in healthy people across ages. Each CDR3 protein gets one entry after TCRdb re-called the 5' RACE reads with MiXCR. There are roughly 560,000 distinct CDR3 sequences in the sample; more than 20% occur only once, and just under 9% lies in the top ten. These data also featured in a second study, about T cells of mothers and their children.

Sequencing was performed on blood. The source of these receptors is a boy under 18 in good health. The CDR3 runs from the conserved cysteine through the conserved F or W.

len,v_gene,CDR3aa
11,TRBV20-1,CSAPHAHEQFF
13,TRBV7-3,CASSVTGGNEQFF
13,TRBV4-3,CASSQVAEETQYF
14,TRBV7-6,CASSPTSGGCEQYF
14,TRBV9,CASSASQRNTEAFF
12,TRBV21-1,CASSKVRDTQYF
17,TRBV5-1,CASSSGRGSANTGELFF
16,TRBV29-1,CSAGGPQGGGTDTQYF
15,TRBV7-2,CASSPLGGAIYEQYF
12,TRBV29-1,CSVEETPYEQYF
14,TRBV12-3/TRBV12-4,CASSGQGAGYEQYF
15,TRBV5-1,CASSLEGEPNYGYTF
12,TRBV13,CASSLGSDGYTF
14,TRBV4-1,CASSGTGFDEKLFF
15,TRBV3-1,CASSQGLAGGETQYF
15,TRBV15,CATSRGTVRPSPLHF
16,TRBV12-3/TRBV12-4,CASNLAGGPSTGELFF
15,TRBV6-1,CASSASSIGDSPLHF
14,TRBV9,CASSVEGAKDEQYF
14,TRBV6-2/TRBV6-3,CASTPIREANEQFF